A selection of T cell receptor beta chains follows, all from one sample in a study of cytomegalovirus exposure and HLA in healthy donors. Using immunoSEQ multiplex PCR, the repertoire was profiled, and TCRdb retains in-frame clones only, with some absent. Of roughly 84,000 clones in the sample, around 80% are singletons; the top ten hold 13%. The sequenced sample was PBMCs. Receptor source: a human donor in good health. Each CDR3 is given with its conserved first and last residue. The order of the fields is clone size, V gene, J gene, CDR3 length, D gene, CDR3 DNA, CDR3 protein. The D gene is left open where the match is weak. Clone sizes are given selectively: once, few, many, or a class where the clone is expanded.

clone_size: .; v_call: TRBV4-3; j_call: TRBJ1-4; cdr3_length: 18; d_call: TRBD1; cdr3_nt: TGCGCCAGCAGCCAAGGGAGCGGCAGGGGGCACTCTGGGGAAAAACTGTTTTTT; cdr3_aa: CASSQGSGRGHSGEKLFF
clone_size: .; v_call: TRBV30; j_call: TRBJ2-3; cdr3_length: 14; d_call: TRBD2; cdr3_nt: TGTGCCTGGAATGGCGGGGGGGGCACAGATACGCAGTATTTT; cdr3_aa: CAWNGGGGTDTQYF
clone_size: .; v_call: TRBV27; j_call: TRBJ2-7; cdr3_length: 15; d_call: TRBD1; cdr3_nt: TGTGCCAGCAGCATTTCCGGGACAGGGTCTTCCGAGCAGTACTTC; cdr3_aa: CASSISGTGSSEQYF
clone_size: .; v_call: TRBV6-5; j_call: TRBJ1-1; cdr3_length: 14; d_call: .; cdr3_nt: TGTGCCAGCAGTTACTATCCAGGGAGGACTGAAGCTTTCTTT; cdr3_aa: CASSYYPGRTEAFF
clone_size: .; v_call: TRBV21-1; j_call: TRBJ1-6; cdr3_length: 13; d_call: .; cdr3_nt: TGTGCCAGCAGTCCGCAGGGCCCTTCACCCCTCCACTTT; cdr3_aa: CASSPQGPSPLHF
clone_size: .; v_call: TRBV12-2; j_call: TRBJ1-2; cdr3_length: 14; d_call: .; cdr3_nt: TGTGCAAGTCGCCCGTCCCGGGACATGAATGGCTACACCTTC; cdr3_aa: CASRPSRDMNGYTF
clone_size: once; v_call: TRBV29-1; j_call: TRBJ2-5; cdr3_length: 14; d_call: TRBD2; cdr3_nt: TGCAGCGTTAAAGACCCTCCGCGGGGGGAGACCCAGTACTTC; cdr3_aa: CSVKDPPRGETQYF
clone_size: .; v_call: TRBV5-1; j_call: TRBJ2-5; cdr3_length: 15; d_call: .; cdr3_nt: TGCGCCAGCAGCCTCGGGCCCGGGGTGGGAGAGACCCAGTACTTC; cdr3_aa: CASSLGPGVGETQYF
clone_size: .; v_call: TRBV23-1; j_call: TRBJ1-1; cdr3_length: 19; d_call: TRBD1; cdr3_nt: TGCGCCAGCACCGACAGTTTAGGGACAGGTATGGAATGGCACACTGAAGCTTTCTTT; cdr3_aa: CASTDSLGTGMEWHTEAFF
clone_size: few; v_call: TRBV2; j_call: TRBJ2-2; cdr3_length: 15; d_call: TRBD2; cdr3_nt: TGTGCCAGCAGTGTTGGGCTAGCGGGGACCGGGGAGCTGTTTTTT; cdr3_aa: CASSVGLAGTGELFF
clone_size: .; v_call: TRBV5-5; j_call: TRBJ1-6; cdr3_length: 15; d_call: TRBD1; cdr3_nt: TGTGCCAGCAGCTTGGCCACAGGGGGGAATTCACCCCTCCACTTT; cdr3_aa: CASSLATGGNSPLHF
clone_size: .; v_call: TRBV7-8; j_call: TRBJ1-5; cdr3_length: 15; d_call: .; cdr3_nt: TGTGCCAGCAGCCTCGGCGGCTATAGCAATCAGCCCCAGCATTTT; cdr3_aa: CASSLGGYSNQPQHF
clone_size: .; v_call: TRBV27; j_call: TRBJ2-1; cdr3_length: 15; d_call: TRBD2; cdr3_nt: TGTGCCAGCAGTTTAAGCCTAGCGGGGGGGACTGAGCAGTTCTTC; cdr3_aa: CASSLSLAGGTEQFF
clone_size: .; v_call: TRBV6-6; j_call: TRBJ1-2; cdr3_length: 14; d_call: .; cdr3_nt: TGTGCCAGCAGTTACCTTGGGTCGGGGGATGGCTACCCCTTC; cdr3_aa: CASSYLGSGDGYPF
clone_size: .; v_call: TRBV30; j_call: TRBJ1-1; cdr3_length: 14; d_call: TRBD1; cdr3_nt: TGTGCCTCGCAAACCGGGACAGGGTTCTCTGAAGCTTTCTTT; cdr3_aa: CASQTGTGFSEAFF
clone_size: .; v_call: TRBV25-1; j_call: TRBJ1-1; cdr3_length: 14; d_call: .; cdr3_nt: TGTGCCAGCGCAAAGTTAGACATGAACACTGAAGCTTTCTTT; cdr3_aa: CASAKLDMNTEAFF
clone_size: .; v_call: TRBV15; j_call: TRBJ2-7; cdr3_length: 14; d_call: TRBD1; cdr3_nt: TGTGCCACCAGCAACACAGGGGCAACCTACGAGCAGTACTTC; cdr3_aa: CATSNTGATYEQYF
clone_size: .; v_call: TRBV5-4; j_call: TRBJ1-6; cdr3_length: 14; d_call: .; cdr3_nt: TGTGCCAGCAGCTTGCAGGGTTTAAATTCACCCCTCCACTTT; cdr3_aa: CASSLQGLNSPLHF
clone_size: .; v_call: TRBV4-2; j_call: TRBJ1-6; cdr3_length: 16; d_call: TRBD1; cdr3_nt: TGTGCCAGCAGCCTTAAGGACAGGGACCTCTATTCACCCCTCCACTTT; cdr3_aa: CASSLKDRDLYSPLHF
clone_size: .; v_call: TRBV13; j_call: TRBJ1-6; cdr3_length: 15; d_call: .; cdr3_nt: TGTGCCAGCAGCTTAGAGGGGGACGGTAATTCACCCCTCCACTTT; cdr3_aa: CASSLEGDGNSPLHF
clone_size: .; v_call: TRBV29-1; j_call: TRBJ1-5; cdr3_length: 16; d_call: .; cdr3_nt: TGCAGCGTTGAAGATCTAGGAACATCTAGCAATCAGCCCCAGCATTTT; cdr3_aa: CSVEDLGTSSNQPQHF
clone_size: .; v_call: TRBV4-2; j_call: TRBJ1-5; cdr3_length: 16; d_call: TRBD1; cdr3_nt: TGTGCCAGCAGCCAAGAACTGGGACAGGCTTATCAGCCCCAGCATTTT; cdr3_aa: CASSQELGQAYQPQHF
clone_size: .; v_call: TRBV9; j_call: TRBJ2-2; cdr3_length: 14; d_call: TRBD2; cdr3_nt: TGTGCCAGCAGCCCCATAGCGGGGACCGGGGAGCTGTTTTTT; cdr3_aa: CASSPIAGTGELFF
clone_size: .; v_call: TRBV7-9; j_call: TRBJ1-3; cdr3_length: 16; d_call: TRBD1; cdr3_nt: TGTGCCAGCAGCTATAGACAGGGAGACTCTGGAAACACCATATATTTT; cdr3_aa: CASSYRQGDSGNTIYF
clone_size: .; v_call: TRBV10-3; j_call: TRBJ1-2; cdr3_length: 15; d_call: .; cdr3_nt: TGTGCCATCAGTGACCTCGAGTCTGACTCCTATGGCTACACCTTC; cdr3_aa: CAISDLESDSYGYTF
clone_size: .; v_call: TRBV7-4; j_call: TRBJ2-1; cdr3_length: 17; d_call: TRBD1; cdr3_nt: TGTGCCAGCAGCTTGATGTGCTCAGGGGGCATGTACAATGAGCAGTTCTTC; cdr3_aa: CASSLMCSGGMYNEQFF
clone_size: .; v_call: TRBV2; j_call: TRBJ1-2; cdr3_length: 13; d_call: .; cdr3_nt: TGTGCCAGCGGGAGGGGGGGCATAAATGGCTACACCTTC; cdr3_aa: CASGRGGINGYTF
clone_size: .; v_call: TRBV5-4; j_call: TRBJ2-7; cdr3_length: 15; d_call: .; cdr3_nt: TGTGCCAGCAGCGTTGCCTCCCGGGGATCCTACGAGCAGTACTTC; cdr3_aa: CASSVASRGSYEQYF
clone_size: .; v_call: TRBV6-1; j_call: TRBJ2-1; cdr3_length: 18; d_call: .; cdr3_nt: TGTGCCAGCAGTGAAGCCCCGGGACTTCCATCCCTAAACAATGAGCAGTTCTTC; cdr3_aa: CASSEAPGLPSLNNEQFF
clone_size: .; v_call: TRBV6-5; j_call: TRBJ1-6; cdr3_length: 16; d_call: .; cdr3_nt: TGTGCCAGCAGTTACGGCAGGCCAGGGTTGAATTCACCCCTCCACTTT; cdr3_aa: CASSYGRPGLNSPLHF
clone_size: .; v_call: TRBV7-2; j_call: TRBJ2-7; cdr3_length: 17; d_call: TRBD1; cdr3_nt: TGTGCCAGCAGCTTAAAGGCCTCGGGACAGGGGGCCCACGAGCAGTACTTC; cdr3_aa: CASSLKASGQGAHEQYF
clone_size: .; v_call: TRBV7-9; j_call: TRBJ2-3; cdr3_length: 12; d_call: TRBD2; cdr3_nt: TGTGCCAGCAGCCAGCGGGGAGGTACGCAGTATTTT; cdr3_aa: CASSQRGGTQYF